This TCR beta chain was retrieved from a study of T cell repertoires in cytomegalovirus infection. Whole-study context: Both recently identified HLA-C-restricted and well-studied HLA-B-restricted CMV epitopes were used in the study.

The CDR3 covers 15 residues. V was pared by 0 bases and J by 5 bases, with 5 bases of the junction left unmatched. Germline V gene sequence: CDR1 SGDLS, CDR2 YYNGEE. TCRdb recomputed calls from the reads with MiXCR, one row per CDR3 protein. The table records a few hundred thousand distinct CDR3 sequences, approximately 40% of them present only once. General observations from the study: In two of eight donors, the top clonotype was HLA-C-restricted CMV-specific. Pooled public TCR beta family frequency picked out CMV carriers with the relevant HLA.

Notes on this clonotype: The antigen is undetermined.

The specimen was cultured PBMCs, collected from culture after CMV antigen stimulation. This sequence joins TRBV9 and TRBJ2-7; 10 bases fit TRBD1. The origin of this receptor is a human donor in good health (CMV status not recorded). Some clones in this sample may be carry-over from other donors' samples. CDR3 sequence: CASSVAGTGENEQYF. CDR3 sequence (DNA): TGTGCCAGCAGCGTAGCTGGGACAGGGGAAAACGAGCAGTACTTC. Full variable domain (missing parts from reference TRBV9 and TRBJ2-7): DSGVTQTPKHLITATGQRVTLRCSPRSGDLSVYWYQQSLDQGLQFLIQYYNGEERAKGNILERFSAQQFPDLHSELNLSSLELGDSALYFCASSVAGTGENEQYFGPGTRLTVT.